The clone carrying this T cell receptor (beta chain) was detected once. Its specificity is unknown. This entry belongs to a study of cytomegalovirus exposure and HLA in healthy donors. The CDR3 runs to 15 residues. Looked up from germline, CDR1 is SGHDT and CDR2 is YYEEEE. V trimming: 0 bases; J trimming: 9 bases; junction bases outside the gene matches: 7. Primers for the PCR totalled 60 Vbeta and 13 Jbeta. Some clones are missing from TCRdb's copy, which holds only in-frame ones; the method was immunoSEQ multiplex PCR. The sample yields under 200,000 clones, roughly 85% seen once. Study-level results: Available immune exposure information covered CMV serostatus only. The study flagged about 160 TCR beta chains as cytomegalovirus-associated. It was reported that the classifier diagnosed cytomegalovirus status with high specificity and sensitivity in both the original and validation cohorts.

Specimen: PBMCs. This sequence was found in a woman aged 25 to 39 in good health and CMV-seropositive. This sequence joins TRBV5-6 and TRBJ2-1; 9 bases line up with TRBD2. CDR3 coding DNA: TGTGCCAGCAGCTTGGCCGGGACTAGCATTGGTGAGCAGTTCTTC. Translated: CASSLAGTSIGEQFF.